This T cell receptor beta chain is from a study of technical replicates of blood from several donors (dated by TCRdb to the late 2010s). Library creation used the immunoSEQ multiplex PCR assay. The table comes from immuneACCESS by way of TCRdb, which keeps in-frame sequences with V and J called. Part of the clones is missing from these tables; in studies checked, under half for an unresolved V gene and the rest for unknown reasons. Present in this sample are some 58,000 clones, about 95% of which were seen just once. The top ten clonotypes cover roughly 0.22% of the sample. Looking up the germline V gene yields CDR1 MGHRA and CDR2 YSYEKL. V is pared back by 2 bases and J by 4 bases, with 17 bases lying between the germline termini. From its cysteine to its phenylalanine, the CDR3 spans 17 amino acids. Just the 51-base CDR3 DNA is kept, in frame starting at base 1. This clone was found once. Its specific antigen is unknown. No per-base quality is available; no much larger clone lies one base away.

The sequenced sample was T cells isolated from PBMCs. This clonotype originated in a human donor in good health. The rearrangement joined TRBV4-1 to TRBJ2-2; D gene: possibly TRBD2, on 5 matching bases. The CDR3 protein is CASSQSATWTRTGELFF. The DNA is TGCGCCAGCAGCCAATCCGCGACTTGGACTCGCACCGGGGAGCTGTTTTTT.